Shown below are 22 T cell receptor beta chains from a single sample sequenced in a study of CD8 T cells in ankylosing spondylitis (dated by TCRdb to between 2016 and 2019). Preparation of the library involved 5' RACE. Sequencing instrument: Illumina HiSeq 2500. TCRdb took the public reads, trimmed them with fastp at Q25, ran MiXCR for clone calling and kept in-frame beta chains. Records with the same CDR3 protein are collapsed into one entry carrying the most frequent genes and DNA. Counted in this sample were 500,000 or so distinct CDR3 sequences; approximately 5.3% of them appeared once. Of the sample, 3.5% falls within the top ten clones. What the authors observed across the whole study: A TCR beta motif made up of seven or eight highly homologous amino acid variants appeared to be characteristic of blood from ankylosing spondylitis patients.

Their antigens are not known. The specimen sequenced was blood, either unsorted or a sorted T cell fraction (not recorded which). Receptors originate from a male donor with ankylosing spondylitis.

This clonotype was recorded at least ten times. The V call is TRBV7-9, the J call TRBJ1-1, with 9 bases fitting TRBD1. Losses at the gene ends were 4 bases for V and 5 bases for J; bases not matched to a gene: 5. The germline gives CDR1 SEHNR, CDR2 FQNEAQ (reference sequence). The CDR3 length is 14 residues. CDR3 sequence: CASSSRDRETEAFF. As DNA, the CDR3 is TGTGCCAGCAGCTCGAGGGACAGGGAAACTGAAGCTTTCTTT.

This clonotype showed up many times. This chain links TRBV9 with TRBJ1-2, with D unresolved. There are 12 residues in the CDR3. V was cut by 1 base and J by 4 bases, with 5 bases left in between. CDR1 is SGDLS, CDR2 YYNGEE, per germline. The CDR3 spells CASSVSSYGYTF. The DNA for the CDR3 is TGTGCCAGCAGCGTATCCAGCTATGGCTACACCTTC.

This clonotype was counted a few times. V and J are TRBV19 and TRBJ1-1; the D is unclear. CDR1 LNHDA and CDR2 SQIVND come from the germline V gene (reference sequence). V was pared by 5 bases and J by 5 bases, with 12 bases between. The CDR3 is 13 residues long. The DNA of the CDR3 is TGTGCCAGTAGTTCGGACGGAGAGACTGAAGCTTTCTTT. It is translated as CASSSDGETEAFF.

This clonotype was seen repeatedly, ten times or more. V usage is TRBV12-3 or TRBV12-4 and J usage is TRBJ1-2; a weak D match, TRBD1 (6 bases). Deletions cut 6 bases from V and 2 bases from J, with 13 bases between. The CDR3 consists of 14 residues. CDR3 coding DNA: TGTGCCAGCAGATCACAGGGCTTCAACTATGGCTACACCTTC. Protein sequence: CASRSQGFNYGYTF.

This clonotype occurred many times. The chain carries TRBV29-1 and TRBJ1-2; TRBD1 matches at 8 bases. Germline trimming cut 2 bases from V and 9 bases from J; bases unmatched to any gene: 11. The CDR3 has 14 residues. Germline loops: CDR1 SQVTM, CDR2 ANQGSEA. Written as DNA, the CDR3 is TGCAGCGTTGAAACCCACAGGGGGAAGGGACGCTACACCTTC. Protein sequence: CSVETHRGKGRYTF.

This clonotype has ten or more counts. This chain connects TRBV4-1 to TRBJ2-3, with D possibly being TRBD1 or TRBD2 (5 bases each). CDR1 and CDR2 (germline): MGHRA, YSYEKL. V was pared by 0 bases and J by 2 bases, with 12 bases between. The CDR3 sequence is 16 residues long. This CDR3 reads CASSQEDRDPTDTQYF. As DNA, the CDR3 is TGCGCCAGCAGCCAAGAGGACCGGGACCCCACAGATACGCAGTATTTT.

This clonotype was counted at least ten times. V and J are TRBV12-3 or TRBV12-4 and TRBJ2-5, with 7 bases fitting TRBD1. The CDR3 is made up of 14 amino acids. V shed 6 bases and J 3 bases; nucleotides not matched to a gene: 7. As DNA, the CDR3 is TGTGCCAGCAGCGACCAAACAGGGGAAGAGACCCAGTACTTC. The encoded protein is CASSDQTGEETQYF.

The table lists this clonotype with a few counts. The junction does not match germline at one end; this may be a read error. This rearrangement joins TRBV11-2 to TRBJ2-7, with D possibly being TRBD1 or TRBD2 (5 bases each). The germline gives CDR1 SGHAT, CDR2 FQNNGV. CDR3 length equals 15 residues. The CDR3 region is CASSLEGRRGYEQYF. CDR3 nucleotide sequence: TGTGCCAGCAGTTTAGAGGGGAGAAGGGGCTACGAGCAGTACTTC.

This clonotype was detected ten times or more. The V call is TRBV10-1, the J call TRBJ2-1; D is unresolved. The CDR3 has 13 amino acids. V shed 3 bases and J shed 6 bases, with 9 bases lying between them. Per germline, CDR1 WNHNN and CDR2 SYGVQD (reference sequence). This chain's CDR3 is CASSDLDLNEQFF. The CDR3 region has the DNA TGCGCCAGCAGTGACCTCGATCTCAATGAGCAGTTCTTC.

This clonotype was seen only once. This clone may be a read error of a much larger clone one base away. CDR3 nucleotides: TGTGCCAGCAGCCCCCGGACAGTAGGAGGGTATAATTCACACCTCCACTTT. It specifies CASSPRTVGGYNSHLHF. J is TRBJ1-6 and V is TRBV21-1; TRBD1 is taken as the D call from the table, unchecked against the DNA. TRBV21-1 is a documented pseudogene. The CDR3 is 17 amino acids.

As DNA, the CDR3 is TGCGCCAGCTGTGTTAACTTCGGCATGGAGCAGTTCTTC. This gives the protein CASCVNFGMEQFF. This chain connects TRBV10-2 to TRBJ2-1; D not resolved. V dropped 8 bases and J dropped 10 bases, with 18 bases sitting between them. CDR1 WSHSY and CDR2 SAAADI come from the germline V gene. This CDR3 contains 13 residues.

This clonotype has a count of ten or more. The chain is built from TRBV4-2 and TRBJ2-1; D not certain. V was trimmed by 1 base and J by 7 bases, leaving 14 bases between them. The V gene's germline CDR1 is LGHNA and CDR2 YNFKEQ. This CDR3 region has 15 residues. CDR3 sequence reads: CASSQVGRPGNEQFF. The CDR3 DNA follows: TGTGCCAGCAGCCAAGTTGGTCGGCCTGGGAATGAGCAGTTCTTC.

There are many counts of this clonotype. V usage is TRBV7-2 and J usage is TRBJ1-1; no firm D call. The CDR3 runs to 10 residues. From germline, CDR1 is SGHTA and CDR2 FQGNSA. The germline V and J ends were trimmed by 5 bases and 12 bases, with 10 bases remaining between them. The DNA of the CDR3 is TGTGCCAGCAGCCAAACCCCGACTTTCTTT. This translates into CASSQTPTFF.

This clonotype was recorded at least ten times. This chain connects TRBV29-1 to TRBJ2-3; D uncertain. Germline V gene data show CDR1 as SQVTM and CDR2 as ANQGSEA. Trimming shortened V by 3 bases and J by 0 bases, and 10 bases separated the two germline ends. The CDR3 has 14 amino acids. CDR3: CSVEARTSTDTQYF. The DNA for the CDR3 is TGCAGCGTTGAGGCCAGAACTAGCACAGATACGCAGTATTTT.

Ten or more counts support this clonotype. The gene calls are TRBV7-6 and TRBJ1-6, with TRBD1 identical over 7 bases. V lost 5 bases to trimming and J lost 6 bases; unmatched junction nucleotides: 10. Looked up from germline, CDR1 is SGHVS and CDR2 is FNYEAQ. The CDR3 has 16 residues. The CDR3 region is CASSHEGGQFNSPLHF. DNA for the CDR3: TGTGCCAGCAGCCATGAGGGGGGACAGTTTAATTCACCCCTCCACTTT.

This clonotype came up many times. DNA of the CDR3: TGTGCCAGCAGCCATAGGGACGGTGACTATGGCTACACCTTC. This gives the protein CASSHRDGDYGYTF. The gene calls are TRBV14 and TRBJ1-2; a possible D gene is TRBD1 (5 bases). V lost 3 bases and J lost 3, with 11 bases in between. The CDR3 is 14 residues long. The germline gives CDR1 SGHDN, CDR2 FVKESK.

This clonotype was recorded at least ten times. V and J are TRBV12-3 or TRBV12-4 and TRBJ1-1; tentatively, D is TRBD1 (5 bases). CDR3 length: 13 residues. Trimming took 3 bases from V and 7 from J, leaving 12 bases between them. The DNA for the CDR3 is TGTGCCAGCAGTTTGGGGGAGCGGCTTGAAGCTTTCTTT. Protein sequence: CASSLGERLEAFF.

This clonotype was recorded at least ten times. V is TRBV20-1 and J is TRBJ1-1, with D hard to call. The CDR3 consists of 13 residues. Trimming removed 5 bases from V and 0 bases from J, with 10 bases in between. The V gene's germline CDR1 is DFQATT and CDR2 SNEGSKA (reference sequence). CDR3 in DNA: TGCAGTGCTGGCCCCATTATGAACACTGAAGCTTTCTTT. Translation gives CSAGPIMNTEAFF.

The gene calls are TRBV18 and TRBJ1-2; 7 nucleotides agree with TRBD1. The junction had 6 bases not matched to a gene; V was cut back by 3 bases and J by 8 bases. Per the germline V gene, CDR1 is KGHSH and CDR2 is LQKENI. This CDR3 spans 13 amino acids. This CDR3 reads CASSPGTAGGYTF. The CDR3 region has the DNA TGTGCCAGCTCACCCGGGACAGCCGGGGGCTACACCTTC.

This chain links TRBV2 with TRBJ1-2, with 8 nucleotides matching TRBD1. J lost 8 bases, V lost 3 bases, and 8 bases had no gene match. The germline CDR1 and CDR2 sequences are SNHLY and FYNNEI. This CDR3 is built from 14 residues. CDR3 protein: CASSDVTGALGYTF. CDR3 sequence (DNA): TGTGCCAGCAGTGACGTGACAGGGGCGCTGGGCTACACCTTC.

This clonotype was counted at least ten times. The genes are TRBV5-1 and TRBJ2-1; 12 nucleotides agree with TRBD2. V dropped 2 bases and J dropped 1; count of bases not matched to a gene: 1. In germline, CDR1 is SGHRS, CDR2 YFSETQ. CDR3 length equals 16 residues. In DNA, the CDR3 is TGCGCCAGCAGCTTTCTAGCGGGAGGGTCCTACAATGAGCAGTTCTTC. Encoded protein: CASSFLAGGSYNEQFF.

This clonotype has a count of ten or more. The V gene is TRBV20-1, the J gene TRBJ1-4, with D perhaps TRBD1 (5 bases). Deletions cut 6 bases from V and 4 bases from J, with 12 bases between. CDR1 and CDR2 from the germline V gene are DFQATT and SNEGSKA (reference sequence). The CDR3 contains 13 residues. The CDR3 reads CSASGVLNEKLFF. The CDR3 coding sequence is TGCAGTGCCTCGGGGGTCCTTAATGAAAAACTGTTTTTT.